The clone carrying this TCR beta chain was seen ten or more times. Assay used: immunoSEQ multiplex PCR; TCRdb lists only in-frame clones, some missing. The sample lists about 250,000 clones; around four fifths were seen once. Looked up from germline, CDR1 is MNHEY and CDR2 is SVGAGI. V lost 8 bases to trimming and J lost 4 bases, with 14 bases between them. CDR3 length: 13 amino acids. The data are from a study of blood T cell repertoires in COVID-19. The wider study: The cDNA or gDNA used as material had been derived from T cells, B-cell-depleted T cells, or PBMCs.

Specimen: peripheral blood. This receptor was identified in a woman in her thirties or forties with active or convalescent COVID-19. This rearrangement joins TRBV6-5 to TRBJ1-2, with D perhaps matching TRBD1 (5 bases). The CDR3 here is CASAPQGLYGYTF. Written as DNA, the CDR3 is TGTGCCAGCGCCCCCCAGGGCCTCTATGGCTACACCTTC.